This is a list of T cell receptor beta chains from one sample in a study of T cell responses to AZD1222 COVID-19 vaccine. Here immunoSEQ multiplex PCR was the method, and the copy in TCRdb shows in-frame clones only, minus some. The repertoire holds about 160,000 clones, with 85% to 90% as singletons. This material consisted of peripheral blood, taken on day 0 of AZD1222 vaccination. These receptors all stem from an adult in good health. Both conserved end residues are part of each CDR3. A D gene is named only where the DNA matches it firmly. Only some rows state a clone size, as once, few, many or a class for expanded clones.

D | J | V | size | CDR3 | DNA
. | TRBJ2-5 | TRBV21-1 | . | CASSSSGTSGGPVGETQYF | TGTGCCAGCAGCAGCTCCGGGACTAGCGGGGGGCCCGTCGGGGAGACCCAGTACTTC
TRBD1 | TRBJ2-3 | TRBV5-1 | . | CASSVGTGRDTQYF | TGCGCCAGCAGCGTCGGGACAGGGCGAGATACGCAGTATTTT
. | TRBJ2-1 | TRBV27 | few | CASSPIGGASYNEQFF | TGTGCCAGCAGTCCTATCGGAGGGGCGTCCTACAATGAGCAGTTCTTC
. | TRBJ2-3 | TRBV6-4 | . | CASSDQRGDTQYF | TGTGCCAGCAGTGACCAAAGGGGGGATACGCAGTATTTT
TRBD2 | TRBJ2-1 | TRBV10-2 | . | CAARGERGENNEQFF | TGCGCCGCGCGAGGCGAGCGGGGGGAAAACAATGAGCAGTTCTTC
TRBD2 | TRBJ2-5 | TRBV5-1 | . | CASSLGHGGGAQETQYF | TGCGCCAGCAGCTTGGGGCACGGCGGGGGGGCTCAAGAGACCCAGTACTTC
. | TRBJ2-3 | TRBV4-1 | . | CASSPESTDTQYF | TGCGCCAGCAGCCCGGAATCAACAGATACGCAGTATTTT
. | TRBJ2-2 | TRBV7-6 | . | CASKKTSAPVVGELFF | TGTGCCAGCAAAAAAACCTCGGCTCCCGTGGTCGGGGAGCTGTTTTTT
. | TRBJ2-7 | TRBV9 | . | CASSSTGAGSTFPYEQYF | TGTGCCAGCAGTTCTACGGGGGCGGGGTCGACCTTTCCCTACGAGCAGTACTTC
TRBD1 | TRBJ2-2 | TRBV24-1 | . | CATSDPGQGGTGELFF | TGTGCCACCAGTGATCCCGGACAGGGGGGTACCGGGGAGCTGTTTTTT
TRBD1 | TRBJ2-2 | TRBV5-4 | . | CASSAEGAPQYGELFF | TGTGCCAGCAGCGCAGAGGGGGCCCCTCAGTACGGGGAGCTGTTTTTT
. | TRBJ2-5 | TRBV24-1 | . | CATSDMDETQYF | TGTGCCACCAGTGATATGGACGAGACCCAGTACTTC
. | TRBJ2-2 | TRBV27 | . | CASTSPGANTGELFF | TGTGCCAGCACCTCCCCGGGAGCGAACACCGGGGAGCTGTTTTTT
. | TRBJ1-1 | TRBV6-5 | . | CASSPGTGDLRAFF | TGTGCCAGCAGTCCCGGGACCGGGGACCTTCGAGCTTTCTTT
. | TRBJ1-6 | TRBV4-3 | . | CASSQEDAGESPLHF | TGCGCCAGCAGCCAAGAGGACGCCGGGGAATCACCCCTCCACTTT
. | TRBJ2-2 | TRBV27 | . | CASSLSKNTGELFF | TGTGCCAGCAGTTTATCCAAGAACACCGGGGAGCTGTTTTTT
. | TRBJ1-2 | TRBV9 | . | CASSVIVYRDRYTF | TGTGCCAGCAGCGTGATCGTTTACAGAGACCGGTACACCTTC
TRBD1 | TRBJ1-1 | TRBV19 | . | CASSIQDRGEAFF | TGTGCCAGTAGTATCCAGGACAGGGGCGAAGCTTTCTTT
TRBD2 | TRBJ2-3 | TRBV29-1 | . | CSVASGGPASTDTQYF | TGCAGCGTTGCTAGCGGGGGACCCGCTAGCACAGATACGCAGTATTTT
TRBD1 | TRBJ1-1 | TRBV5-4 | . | CASRPGQMNTEAFF | TGTGCCAGCAGGCCGGGACAGATGAACACTGAAGCTTTCTTT
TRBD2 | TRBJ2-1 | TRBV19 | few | CASSTGTSAYNEQFF | TGTGCCAGTAGTACCGGGACTAGCGCCTACAATGAGCAGTTCTTC
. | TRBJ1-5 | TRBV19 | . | CASSIDLPGNQPQHF | TGTGCCAGTAGTATAGATTTACCAGGCAATCAGCCCCAGCATTTT
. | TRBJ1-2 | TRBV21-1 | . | CASSVLPGRQVPLHYGYTF | TGTGCCAGCAGCGTCCTCCCGGGCCGACAGGTTCCACTACACTATGGCTACACCTTC
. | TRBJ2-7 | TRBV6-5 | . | CASRARRQVYEQYF | TGTGCCAGCAGGGCCCGGAGGCAGGTCTACGAGCAGTACTTC
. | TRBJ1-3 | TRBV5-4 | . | CASSDRGSSGNTIYF | TGTGCCAGCAGCGACCGTGGGTCTTCTGGAAACACCATATATTTT
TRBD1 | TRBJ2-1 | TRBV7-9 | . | CASSLAQGAPYNEQFF | TGTGCCAGCAGCTTAGCACAGGGGGCGCCTTACAATGAGCAGTTCTTC
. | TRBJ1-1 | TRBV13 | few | CASSFTGGPYTEAFF | TGTGCCAGCAGCTTCACCGGGGGGCCCTACACTGAAGCTTTCTTT
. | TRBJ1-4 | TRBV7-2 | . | CASSMGRATNEKLFF | TGTGCCAGCAGCATGGGACGGGCAACTAATGAAAAACTGTTTTTT
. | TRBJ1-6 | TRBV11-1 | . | CASSLGWSNSPLHF | TGTGCCAGCAGTTTAGGGTGGAGCAATTCACCCCTCCACTTT
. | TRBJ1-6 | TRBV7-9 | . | CASSLTPDYSPLHF | TGTGCCAGCAGTTTGACACCCGATTATTCACCCCTCCACTTT
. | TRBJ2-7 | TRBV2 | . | CASREETYEQYF | TGTGCCAGCCGGGAAGAGACCTACGAGCAGTACTTC
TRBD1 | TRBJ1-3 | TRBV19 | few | CASARGDRVRDTIYF | TGTGCCAGCGCTCGAGGAGACAGGGTCAGAGACACCATATATTTT
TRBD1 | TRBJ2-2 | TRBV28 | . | CASTLFSTGVAGELFF | TGTGCCAGCACCTTGTTTTCGACAGGGGTGGCCGGGGAGCTGTTTTTT
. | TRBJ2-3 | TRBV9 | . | CASSSDVPDTQYF | TGTGCCAGCAGCTCAGACGTACCAGATACGCAGTATTTT
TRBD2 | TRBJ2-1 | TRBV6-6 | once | CAIKRTSGVNEQFF | TGTGCCATCAAACGGACTAGCGGGGTTAATGAGCAGTTCTTC
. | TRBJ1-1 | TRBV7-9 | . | CASSPEGTPNTEAFF | TGTGCCAGCAGCCCGGAGGGGACACCGAACACTGAAGCTTTCTTT
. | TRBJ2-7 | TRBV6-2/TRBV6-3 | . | CASSLGSHEQYF | TGTGCCAGCAGTCTAGGGAGTCACGAGCAGTACTTC
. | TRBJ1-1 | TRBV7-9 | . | CASSSDPVGSTEAFF | TGTGCCAGCAGCTCTGACCCGGTAGGCAGCACTGAAGCTTTCTTT
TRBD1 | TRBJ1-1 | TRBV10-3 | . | CAIRAEGGEMNTEAFF | TGTGCCATCAGGGCGGAAGGGGGCGAAATGAACACTGAAGCTTTCTTT
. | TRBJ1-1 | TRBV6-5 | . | CASSYKVGQANTEAFF | TGTGCCAGCAGTTACAAAGTAGGGCAGGCGAACACTGAAGCTTTCTTT
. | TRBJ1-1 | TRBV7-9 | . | CASSLGSDTEAFF | TGTGCCAGCAGCTTAGGGTCAGACACTGAAGCTTTCTTT
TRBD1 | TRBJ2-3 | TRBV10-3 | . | CAISPETGLDTQYF | TGTGCCATCAGCCCCGAGACAGGGCTTGATACGCAGTATTTT
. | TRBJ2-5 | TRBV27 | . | CASSLEGDGQETRYF | TGTGCCAGCAGTTTAGAGGGGGACGGCCAAGAGACCCGGTACTTC
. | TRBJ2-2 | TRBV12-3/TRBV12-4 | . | CASSFMSGELFF | TGTGCCAGCAGTTTTATGAGCGGGGAGCTGTTTTTT
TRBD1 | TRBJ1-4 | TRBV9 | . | CASSRGSYRQGGNEKLFF | TGTGCCAGCAGCCGAGGCTCGTACCGACAGGGGGGTAATGAAAAACTGTTTTTT
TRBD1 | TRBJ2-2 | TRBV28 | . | CASSEGGQGLSGELFF | TGTGCCAGCAGTGAAGGAGGACAGGGTTTGTCCGGGGAGCTGTTTTTT
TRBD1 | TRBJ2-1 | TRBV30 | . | CAWRSPDRVFHNEQFF | TGTGCCTGGAGGTCCCCGGACAGGGTCTTCCACAATGAGCAGTTCTTC
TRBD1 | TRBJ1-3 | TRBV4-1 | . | CASSQLTGETGNTIYF | TGCGCCAGCAGCCAACTGACAGGGGAAACTGGAAACACCATATATTTT
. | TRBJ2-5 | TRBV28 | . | CASSFGGHDQETQYF | TGTGCCAGCAGCTTCGGGGGACACGACCAAGAGACCCAGTACTTC
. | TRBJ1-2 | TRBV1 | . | CTSTWDRSAGGYTF | TGCACCAGCACTTGGGACAGGTCCGCCGGCGGCTACACCTTC
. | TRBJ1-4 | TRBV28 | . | CASSLQGRSHNEKLFF | TGTGCCAGCAGTTTGCAGGGTCGATCCCATAATGAAAAACTGTTTTTT